This T cell receptor (beta chain) was recovered during a study of naive and memory T cell subsets. An equimolar mix of two oligonucleotides served as the beta constant-region primer for TRBC1 and TRBC2. In TCRdb, the UMI-ligation and nested PCR reads were re-called with MiXCR into one record per CDR3 protein. The sample consists of around 160,000 distinct CDR3 sequences, 17% of them appearing once. Sequences were obtained from naive CD4+ T cells from blood. The TCR originated in a human donor in good health.

CDR3: CASSRHPSGTPSYEQYF. CDR3 DNA sequence: TGTGCCAGTAGTAGACACCCCAGCGGGACACCCTCCTACGAGCAGTACTTC. The chain combines TRBV19 with TRBJ2-7; the D gene is possibly TRBD2 (7 bases). Trimming cost V 4 bases and J 0 bases, with 19 bases left between them. This CDR3 region has 17 residues. CDR1 is LNHDA, CDR2 SQIVND, per germline (reference sequence).